The table lists the clone carrying this TCR beta chain with a few counts. This entry belongs to a study of CDR3 diversity in severe acne. The CDR3 is 16 residues long. Germline CDR1 reads DFQATT; CDR2 reads SNEGSKA (reference sequence). Trimming removed 0 bases from V and 7 bases from J; junction bases left unmatched: 9. Using its own MiXCR run on the PCR reads, TCRdb lists one record per CDR3 protein. The sample carries roughly 100,000 distinct CDR3 sequences, about half recorded once. V is TRBV20-1 and J is TRBJ2-7; 13 nucleotides match TRBD2. The sequenced sample was blood. The clonotype comes from a male donor with acne. As DNA, the CDR3 is TGCAGTGCTAGAGATCGGACTAGCGGGAGATCGGGTGAGCAGTACTTC. This translates into CSARDRTSGRSGEQYF.